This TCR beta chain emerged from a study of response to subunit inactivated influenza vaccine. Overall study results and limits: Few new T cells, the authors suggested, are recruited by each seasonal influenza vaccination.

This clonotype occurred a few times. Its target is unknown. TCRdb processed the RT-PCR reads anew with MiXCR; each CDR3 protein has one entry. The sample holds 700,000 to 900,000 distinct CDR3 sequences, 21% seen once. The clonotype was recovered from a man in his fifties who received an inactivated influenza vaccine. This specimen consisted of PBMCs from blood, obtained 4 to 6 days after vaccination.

The CDR3 coding sequence is TGCAGTGCCCCCGGGTCCCTCCGGACCGGCTATGGCTACACCTTC. Its translation is CSAPGSLRTGYGYTF. The chain joins TRBV20-1 to TRBJ1-2; D is unclear. Germline loops: CDR1 DFQATT, CDR2 SNEGSKA (reference sequence). The CDR3 runs 15 residues. V gave up 6 bases and J gave up 4 bases, with 21 bases separating them.